This T cell receptor beta chain stems from a study of cytomegalovirus exposure and HLA in healthy donors. Study details: About 82 million unique TCRs from HLA-typed donors were held in an early release of data. Points from the study as a whole: The majority of CMV-associated TCR beta chains were reported as apparently HLA-restricted in a later analysis. It was only CMV serostatus that was available as immune exposure information. Most observed TCR sequences were rare, whereas some public TCRs were detected in many donors.

Primers: 60 Vbeta forward and 13 Jbeta reverse. Assay: immunoSEQ multiplex PCR; the TCRdb copy retains only in-frame clones and omits some. Among 150,000 to 200,000 clones listed, nearly 80% were seen once. About this clone itself: What it recognizes is unknown.

V lost 7 bases to trimming and J lost 0 bases; unmatched junction nucleotides: 8. The CDR3 covers 15 residues. The germline V gene has CDR1 LNHDA and CDR2 SQIVND (reference sequence). Input material: PBMCs. This TCR was sampled from a man aged 40-49 years in good health and CMV-seropositive. The chain carries TRBV19 and TRBJ1-1; 7 bases are a match to TRBD1. CDR3 nucleotides: TGTGCCAGTACCCCGCGCAGGGGGATGAACACTGAAGCTTTCTTT. Its translation is CASTPRRGMNTEAFF.